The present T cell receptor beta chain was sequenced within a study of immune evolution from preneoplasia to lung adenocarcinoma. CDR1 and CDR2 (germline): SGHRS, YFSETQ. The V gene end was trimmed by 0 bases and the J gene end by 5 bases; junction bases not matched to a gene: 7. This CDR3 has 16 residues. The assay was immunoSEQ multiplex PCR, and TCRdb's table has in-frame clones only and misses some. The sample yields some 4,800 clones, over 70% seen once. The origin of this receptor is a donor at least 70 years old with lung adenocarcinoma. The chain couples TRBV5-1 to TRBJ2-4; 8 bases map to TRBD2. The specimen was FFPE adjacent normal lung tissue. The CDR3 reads CASSLEAGALENIQYF. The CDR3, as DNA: TGCGCCAGCAGCTTGGAAGCGGGAGCCCTCGAAAACATTCAGTACTTC. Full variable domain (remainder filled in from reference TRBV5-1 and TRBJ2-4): KAGVTQTPRYLIKTRGQQVTLSCSPISGHRSVSWYQQTPGQGLQFLFEYFSETQRNKGNFPGRFSGRQFSNSRSEMNVSTLELGDSALYLCASSLEAGALENIQYFGAGTRLSVL.